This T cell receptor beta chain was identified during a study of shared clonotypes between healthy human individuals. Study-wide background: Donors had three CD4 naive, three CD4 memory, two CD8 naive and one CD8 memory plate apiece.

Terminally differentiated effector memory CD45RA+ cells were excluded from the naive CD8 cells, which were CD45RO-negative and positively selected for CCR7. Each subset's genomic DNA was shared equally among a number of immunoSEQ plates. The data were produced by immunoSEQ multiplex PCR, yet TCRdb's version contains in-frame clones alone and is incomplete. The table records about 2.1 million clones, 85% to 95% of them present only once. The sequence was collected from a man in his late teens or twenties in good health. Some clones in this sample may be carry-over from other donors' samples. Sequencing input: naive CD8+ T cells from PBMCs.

CDR3 DNA: TGCAGCGTTGAAGAAAGGGGGAAAGGAGATACGCAGTATTTT. Its protein is CSVEERGKGDTQYF. This chain connects TRBV29-1 to TRBJ2-3; D may be TRBD1 (6 bases). This CDR3 contains 14 residues. Trimming took off 0 bases at V and 5 bases at J, with 12 bases between the two ends. Germline-derived CDR1 and CDR2 are SQVTM and ANQGSEA.